The entry below gives a single T cell receptor (beta chain) sequence along with its context. This specimen belongs to a study of T cells in Graves' hyperthyroidism and ophthalmopathy. Amplified TCR beta CDR3 regions came from RNA transcripts. Initially, a first-round RT-PCR of the TCR CDR3 employed the HTBI primer set. A single record per CDR3 protein comes from TCRdb applying MiXCR to the multiplex PCR reads. The sample carries 300,000 to 450,000 distinct CDR3 sequences, 14% recorded once. Germline V gene sequence: CDR1 ENHRY, CDR2 SYGVKD. Trimming took 8 bases from V and 4 from J, leaving 14 bases between them. CDR3 length: 13 amino acids.

The chain links TRBV10-3 to TRBJ1-1; D ambiguous. Sequencing input: blood. The sequence was collected from a woman aged 60-75 years with Graves' hyperthyroidism. The CDR3 nucleotides read TGTGCCATCTTAACCCAGGCCCTCACTGAAGCTTTCTTT. Residues: CAILTQALTEAFF.